The next 14 T cell receptor beta chains were all read from a single sample in a study of radiotherapy plus CTLA-4 blockade in lung cancer. Assay used: immunoSEQ multiplex PCR; TCRdb lists only in-frame clones, some missing. The sample yields 90,000 or so clones, 86% seen once. The starting material was peripheral blood, obtained from a patient treated with radiotherapy plus ipilimumab. The receptor source for this set is a human donor with non-small cell lung cancer who had a partial response to radiotherapy plus ipilimumab.

The chain recombines TRBV5-5 with TRBJ2-1; D gene uncertain. The CDR3 runs to 16 residues. The germline gives CDR1 SGHKS, CDR2 YYEKEE (reference sequence). With 0 bases removed from V and 5 bases from J, the gap between germline ends came to 15 bases. CDR3 region: CASSLEARISDNEQFF. In DNA form, the CDR3 reads TGTGCCAGCAGCTTGGAGGCTAGAATTTCCGACAATGAGCAGTTCTTC.

The chain's CDR3 is CASSQLAGGVSYEQYF. The CDR3 DNA sequence: TGTGCCAGCAGCCAACTAGCGGGGGGGGTATCCTACGAGCAGTACTTC. This rearrangement joins TRBV4-2 to TRBJ2-7, with 12 bases matching TRBD2. This CDR3 region has 16 residues. Per germline, CDR1 LGHNA and CDR2 YNFKEQ. Trimming at V came to 2 bases and at J to 1 base, leaving 3 bases not matched to a gene.

The chain has TRBV30 and TRBJ1-5; a possible D gene is TRBD1 (5 bases). CDR1 and CDR2 from the germline V gene are GTSNPN and SVGIG (reference sequence). Trimming left V 4 bases short and J 0 bases short, with 7 bases between. The CDR3 sequence is 13 residues long. For the CDR3, the DNA is TGTGCCTGGACAGGGAATAGCAATCAGCCCCAGCATTTT. This gives the protein CAWTGNSNQPQHF. The full variable domain, in which reference TRBV30 and TRBJ1-5 provide the parts outside the CDR3, is SQTIHQWPATLVQPVGSPLSLECTVEGTSNPNLYWYRQAAGRGLQLLFYSVGIGQISSEVPQNLSASRPQDRQFILSSKKLLLSDSGFYLCAWTGNSNQPQHFGDGTRLSIL.

J is TRBJ2-3 and V is TRBV18, with D possibly matching TRBD2 (6 bases). The CDR3 has 15 amino acids. CDR1 and CDR2 from the germline V gene are KGHSH and LQKENI. V lost 3 bases to trimming and J lost 1 base, with 11 bases between them. CDR3 nucleotides: TGTGCCAGCTCACCGTCTGGAGGGGGCACAGATACGCAGTATTTT. Translation: CASSPSGGGTDTQYF.

V usage is TRBV6-1 and J usage is TRBJ2-5; D perhaps matches TRBD2 (7 bases). CDR1 and CDR2 (germline): MNHNS, SASEGT. This CDR3 contains 13 residues. The germline V and J ends were trimmed by 6 bases and 5 bases, with 13 bases remaining between them. The CDR3 loop reads CASRGGLGETQYF. The CDR3 coding sequence is TGTGCCAGCAGGGGGGGGCTGGGGGAGACCCAGTACTTC.

This clone was counted once. The genes are TRBV2 and TRBJ1-5; 10 bases are a match to TRBD1. J gave up 7 bases and V 4 bases, and 4 bases lay outside the gene matches. CDR1 SNHLY and CDR2 FYNNEI come from the germline V gene. This CDR3 comprises 14 residues. DNA for the CDR3: TGTGCCAGCAGTGGACAGGGGGCGCGACAGCCCCAGCATTTT. This codes for CASSGQGARQPQHF.

The V gene is TRBV28, the J gene TRBJ2-7, with 9 positions matching TRBD1. This CDR3 is 12 amino acids long. Germline V gives CDR1 MDHEN, CDR2 SYDVKM. CDR3 DNA sequence: TGTGCAAGCGCCCTACAGGACAGGGGGCAGTACTTC. It specifies CASALQDRGQYF.

This chain uses TRBV30 with TRBJ2-7; 9 positions match TRBD1. The CDR3 runs 14 residues. V gave up 2 bases and J gave up 3 bases; unmatched junction bases: 5. Germline V gives CDR1 GTSNPN, CDR2 SVGIG (reference sequence). The CDR3 coding sequence is TGTGCCTGGAGTCGCGGGACAGGGATCTACGAGCAGTACTTC. The encoded protein is CAWSRGTGIYEQYF.

This chain links TRBV11-3 with TRBJ1-1, with a weak D call TRBD1 (6 bases). The CDR3 extends over 13 amino acids. With 5 bases removed from V and 1 base from J, the gap between germline ends came to 8 bases. Germline V gives CDR1 SGHNT, CDR2 YENEEA. DNA of the CDR3: TGTGCCAGCAGCCCGACAGGGAACACTGAAGCTTTCTTT. Its protein product is CASSPTGNTEAFF. Combining the CDR3 with reference TRBV11-3 and TRBJ1-1 gives the whole variable domain EAGVVQSPRYKIIEKKQPVAFWCNPISGHNTLYWYLQNLGQGPELLIRYENEEAVDDSQLPKDRFSAERLKGVDSTLKIQPAELGDSAVYLCASSPTGNTEAFFGQGTRLTVV.

The chain is built from TRBV15 and TRBJ2-1; 8 bases line up with TRBD2. With V trimmed by 7 bases and J by 4 bases, 6 bases remained unmatched. The CDR3 length is 14 residues. Germline CDR1 is LNHNV and CDR2 is YYDKDF (reference sequence). In nucleotides, the CDR3 is TGTGCCACCACCCTAGCGGGTGTTTACAATGAGCAGTTCTTC. As protein: CATTLAGVYNEQFF. Together with reference TRBV15 and TRBJ2-1, the CDR3 gives the full variable domain: DAMVIQNPRYQVTQFGKPVTLSCSQTLNHNVMYWYQQKSSQAPKLLFHYYDKDFNNEADTPDNFQSRRPNTSFCFLDIRSPGLGDTAMYLCATTLAGVYNEQFFGPGTRLTVL.

The chain couples TRBV6-6 to TRBJ2-4; D perhaps matches TRBD1 (6 bases). Trimming cost V 10 bases and J 4 bases, with 11 bases left between them. This CDR3 contains 12 residues. CDR1 and CDR2 (germline): MNHNY, SVGAGI (reference sequence). The CDR3 DNA reads as TGTGCCACCCGGGACAATAAAAACATTCAGTACTTC. Protein product: CATRDNKNIQYF.

This chain links TRBV28 with TRBJ2-7, with D possibly being TRBD1 (5 bases). Per the germline V gene, CDR1 is MDHEN and CDR2 is SYDVKM. The CDR3 consists of 13 residues. V was pared by 8 bases and J by 2 bases, with 13 bases between. CDR3 sequence reads: CASEKTATYEQYV. The CDR3 DNA reads TGTGCCAGCGAAAAGACAGCAACCTACGAGCAGTACGTC.

The rearrangement links TRBV27 to TRBJ2-1, with D unclear. The CDR3 runs 12 residues. Looked up from germline, CDR1 is MNHEY and CDR2 is SMNVEV (reference sequence). V lost 3 bases, J lost 9 bases, and 9 bases lay in between. CDR3 in amino acids: CASSFFGGEQFF. DNA for the CDR3: TGTGCCAGCAGTTTTTTCGGCGGTGAGCAGTTCTTC.

This sequence joins TRBV5-4 and TRBJ1-1; no clear D. The V gene lost 0 bases and the J gene lost 1 base, with 10 bases spanning the gap. This CDR3 has 15 amino acids. Germline CDR1 and CDR2: SGHNT and YYREEE (reference sequence). CDR3 residues: CASSLAGGQNTEAFF. The CDR3 DNA reads as TGTGCCAGCAGCTTGGCGGGAGGCCAGAACACTGAAGCTTTCTTT.